The 30 T cell receptor beta chains reported below all come from one sample, sequenced in a study of pediatric ulcerative colitis. TCRdb's table, derived via immunoSEQ multiplex PCR, lists solely in-frame clones and lacks some. Here the sample spans 32,000 or so clones, roughly 86% being singletons. Sequenced input: blood. The receptors stem from a boy between 10 and 17 years old with severe ulcerative colitis.

This clone turned up a few times. As DNA, the CDR3 is TGCGCCAGCACAGGGGAGGACACTGAAGCTTTCTTT. It yields the protein CASTGEDTEAFF. V and J are TRBV10-2 and TRBJ1-1, with D possibly matching TRBD1 (6 bases). Looked up from germline, CDR1 is WSHSY and CDR2 is SAAADI. Between the trimmed V and J ends, which lost 7 bases and 3 bases, there was a span of 9 bases. CDR3 length equals 12 residues.

V gene TRBV5-4 combines with J gene TRBJ2-7; 8 positions agree with TRBD1. The germline V gene has CDR1 SGHNT and CDR2 YYREEE (reference sequence). The CDR3 sequence is 15 residues long. J was trimmed by 5 bases and V by 4 bases; bases with no gene match: 11. The CDR3 reads CASSEHRGRFNEQYF. CDR3 DNA: TGTGCCAGCAGCGAACACAGGGGGAGGTTTAACGAGCAGTACTTC.

The chain employs TRBV18 and TRBJ2-3; tentatively, D is TRBD1 or TRBD2 (6 bases each). There are 16 residues in the CDR3. V dropped 3 bases and J dropped 1 base, with 14 bases sitting between them. CDR1 is KGHSH and CDR2 is LQKENI in the germline V gene. CDR3 region: CASSPRGGGRTDTQYF. The DNA for the CDR3 is TGTGCCAGCTCACCCAGGGGTGGGGGGCGCACAGATACGCAGTATTTT.

In this sample, this clone turned up a few times. The rearrangement joins TRBV27 to TRBJ1-1; maybe TRBD1 (5 bases). Germline V gives CDR1 MNHEY, CDR2 SMNVEV (reference sequence). Between the trimmed V and J ends, which lost 2 bases and 1 base, there was a span of 8 bases. CDR3 length: 14 amino acids. The CDR3 spells CASSLQGWNTEAFF. The CDR3 bases are TGTGCCAGCAGTTTACAGGGTTGGAACACTGAAGCTTTCTTT.

The rearrangement uses TRBV15 and TRBJ2-7, with TRBD2 matching 9 bases. CDR1 LNHNV and CDR2 YYDKDF come from the germline V gene (reference sequence). V lost 0 bases to trimming and J lost 4 bases; unmatched junction nucleotides: 4. The CDR3 length is 15 residues. CDR3 sequence: CATSRERGGQYEQYF. The CDR3 region has the DNA TGTGCCACCAGCAGAGAGCGGGGGGGCCAATACGAGCAGTACTTC.

The chain recombines TRBV7-9 with TRBJ1-1; 7 nucleotides match TRBD1. V was pared by 4 bases and J by 7 bases, with 12 bases of the junction left unmatched. Germline values: CDR1 SEHNR, CDR2 FQNEAQ (reference sequence). CDR3 size: 15 residues. The CDR3 is CASSSLQGSYGEAFF. CDR3 nucleotide sequence: TGTGCCAGCAGCTCCCTACAGGGGAGTTACGGTGAAGCTTTCTTT.

V is TRBV2 and J is TRBJ1-5; D unresolved. CDR1 is SNHLY and CDR2 is FYNNEI in the germline V gene. The CDR3 spans 12 residues. V lost 6 bases to trimming and J lost 5 bases, with 8 bases between them. The CDR3 DNA sequence: TGTGCCAGCAGGAAACAAGATCAGCCCCAGCATTTT. It is translated as CASRKQDQPQHF.

This chain connects TRBV6-1 to TRBJ1-5; D is uncertain. V was shortened by 1 base and J by 4 bases, with 11 bases between the two germline ends. Germline V gene lookup returns CDR1 MNHNS and CDR2 SASEGT. CDR3 length equals 15 residues. In DNA, the CDR3 is TGTGCCAGCAGTGAAGTGGCTCAGACGAATCAGCCCCAGCATTTT. This encodes CASSEVAQTNQPQHF.

The chain combines TRBV28 with TRBJ2-7; D is undetermined. Germline-derived CDR1 and CDR2 are MDHEN and SYDVKM. Trimming stripped 2 bases from V and 2 bases from J, with 1 base between. CDR3 length: 11 amino acids. DNA of the CDR3: TGTGCCAGCAGTTTAACCTACGAGCAGTACTTC. Its protein is CASSLTYEQYF.

The chain links TRBV5-6 to TRBJ2-7; 8 positions match TRBD1. This CDR3 comprises 16 residues. With 1 base clipped from V and 0 bases from J, the junction kept 6 bases outside the gene matches. The germline CDR1 and CDR2 sequences are SGHDT and YYEEEE. The DNA of the CDR3 is TGTGCCAGCAGCTTGCTCCAGGGGGCCAGCTCCTACGAGCAGTACTTC. Amino acid sequence: CASSLLQGASSYEQYF.

The chain employs TRBV19 and TRBJ1-1; D unclear. The V end was cut by 5 bases, the J end by 7 bases, with 11 bases between. Germline loops: CDR1 LNHDA, CDR2 SQIVND (reference sequence). CDR3 length: 12 amino acids. CDR3 amino acids: CASSFGGVEAFF. In DNA, the CDR3 is TGTGCCAGTAGTTTCGGAGGAGTTGAAGCTTTCTTT.

The CDR3 reads CASKHDGVAKNIQYF. CDR3 nucleotides: TGTGCCAGCAAACACGATGGGGTTGCCAAAAACATTCAGTACTTC. The chain has TRBV19 and TRBJ2-4; D remains ambiguous. The CDR3 loop spans 15 amino acids. Germline V gene lookup returns CDR1 LNHDA and CDR2 SQIVND (reference sequence). Trimming took off 9 bases at V and 1 base at J, with 16 bases between the two ends.

The chain combines TRBV19 with TRBJ2-1; D gene uncertain. The CDR3 sequence is 12 residues long. Deletions cut 3 bases from V and 9 bases from J, with 9 bases between. The germline V gene encodes CDR1 LNHDA and CDR2 SQIVND (reference sequence). This chain's CDR3 is CASSIYSGEQFF. CDR3 in DNA: TGTGCCAGTAGTATTTACTCGGGTGAGCAGTTCTTC. The full variable domain, completed using reference TRBV19 and TRBJ2-1, is DGGITQSPKYLFRKEGQNVTLSCEQNLNHDAMYWYRQDPGQGLRLIYYSQIVNDFQKGDIAEGYSVSREKKESFPLTVTSAQKNPTAFYLCASSIYSGEQFFGPGTRLTVL.

The chain links TRBV5-6 to TRBJ1-5; a possible D gene is TRBD1 (6 bases). Germline V gene sequence: CDR1 SGHDT, CDR2 YYEEEE. CDR3 size: 15 residues. Between the trimmed V and J ends, which lost 3 bases and 0 bases, there was a span of 10 bases. This CDR3 is CASSSRGYSNQPQHF. CDR3 sequence (DNA): TGTGCCAGCAGCTCTAGGGGGTATAGCAATCAGCCCCAGCATTTT.

The chain combines TRBV6-6 with TRBJ1-1; 7 bases fit TRBD1. The CDR3 totals 15 residues. The V gene's germline CDR1 is MNHNY and CDR2 SVGAGI (reference sequence). The ends lost 4 bases at V and 4 bases at J; junction bases unmatched: 9. The CDR3 coding sequence is TGTGCCAGCAGTTCCCGACAGGGAGGCCGCACTGAAGCTTTCTTT. Translation: CASSSRQGGRTEAFF.

This chain uses TRBV4-1 with TRBJ2-1; D could derive from TRBD1 or TRBD2 (6 bases each). With 1 base removed from V and 7 bases from J, the gap between germline ends came to 20 bases. There are 17 residues in the CDR3. Germline CDR1 is MGHRA and CDR2 is YSYEKL. This CDR3 reads CASSQVGGPQGLNEQFF. The CDR3 nucleotides are TGCGCCAGCAGCCAAGTGGGAGGACCCCAGGGGTTGAATGAGCAGTTCTTC.

This chain uses TRBV18 with TRBJ1-1, with D perhaps matching TRBD1 (5 bases). V was clipped by 0 bases and J by 0 bases, with 11 bases between them. CDR1 KGHSH and CDR2 LQKENI come from the germline V gene. There are 16 residues in the CDR3. CDR3 nucleotide sequence: TGTGCCAGCTCACCACCGAACAGGAATTTGAACACTGAAGCTTTCTTT. Translating it yields CASSPPNRNLNTEAFF.

J is TRBJ1-2 and V is TRBV5-6; 12 nucleotides align to TRBD1. V lost 5 bases, J lost 8 bases, and 10 bases stayed unmatched. CDR1 is SGHDT and CDR2 is YYEEEE in the germline V gene. The CDR3 spans 15 residues. CDR3 amino acids: CASSYTGTGGGGYTF. The DNA of the CDR3 is TGTGCCAGCAGTTACACCGGGACAGGGGGCGGCGGCTACACCTTC.

The CDR3 coding sequence is TGTGCCAGCAGCTTAGGCTGGGGGAAGGAAGCTTTCTTT. Its translation: CASSLGWGKEAFF. The chain employs TRBV7-6 and TRBJ1-1, with D perhaps TRBD1 (5 bases). Germline CDR1 is SGHVS and CDR2 is FNYEAQ. Deletions cut 1 base from V and 8 bases from J, with 11 bases between. The CDR3 has 13 residues.

The chain is built from TRBV9 and TRBJ2-3; no reliable D call. V lost 0 bases and J 3 bases, leaving 8 bases between the germline ends. The germline CDR1 and CDR2 sequences are SGDLS and YYNGEE. The CDR3 contains 14 residues. CDR3 DNA sequence: TGTGCCAGCAGCGTAGTCTCAGGTACAGATACGCAGTATTTT. It translates to CASSVVSGTDTQYF.

The V gene is TRBV6-5, the J gene TRBJ1-2; 7 nucleotides agree with TRBD1. The germline V gene has CDR1 MNHEY and CDR2 SVGAGI. The V and J ends lost 6 bases and 6 bases, in that order; junction bases with no gene match: 4. The CDR3 is 12 residues long. CDR3 sequence reads: CASRSTGNGYTF. As DNA, the CDR3 is TGTGCCAGCAGGTCGACAGGGAATGGCTACACCTTC.

The genes are TRBV9 and TRBJ2-1, with 7 bases lining up with TRBD2. CDR1 SGDLS and CDR2 YYNGEE come from the germline V gene. The CDR3 runs to 17 residues. Trimming took 0 bases from V and 0 from J; bases not matched to a gene: 6. The DNA for the CDR3 is TGTGCCAGCAGCGTAGCTGGCGGGAGAGACTCCTACAATGAGCAGTTCTTC. It translates to CASSVAGGRDSYNEQFF.

The chain carries TRBV6-6 and TRBJ1-6; weak D call: TRBD1 (5 bases). CDR1 and CDR2 from the germline V gene are MNHNY and SVGAGI (reference sequence). The CDR3 runs 14 residues. Between the trimmed V and J ends, which lost 4 bases and 9 bases, there was a span of 13 bases. The DNA of the CDR3 is TGTGCCAGCAGTTTTCAGGGCCCTAGTTCACCCCTCCACTTT. Its translation: CASSFQGPSSPLHF.

V is TRBV6-5 and J is TRBJ1-6; the D gene is possibly TRBD1 (6 bases). The CDR3 extends over 15 amino acids. Germline assignment: CDR1 MNHEY and CDR2 SVGAGI. V lost 6 bases and J lost 5, with 14 bases in between. CDR3 protein: CASRRQDANNSPLHF. CDR3 nucleotides: TGTGCCAGCAGAAGACAGGATGCCAATAATTCACCCCTCCACTTT.

This clone was found a few times. Different DNA sequences within this sample yield the same CDR3. The chain is built from TRBV19 and TRBJ1-2; D is undetermined. There are 13 residues in the CDR3. V was pared by 6 bases and J by 2 bases, with 10 bases between. Per the germline V gene, CDR1 is LNHDA and CDR2 is SQIVND (reference sequence). The CDR3 sequence is CASSRGLNYGYTF. For the CDR3, the DNA is TGTGCCAGTAGCCGAGGACTGAACTATGGCTACACCTTC. The whole variable domain, remainder taken from reference TRBV19 and TRBJ1-2, is DGGITQSPKYLFRKEGQNVTLSCEQNLNHDAMYWYRQDPGQGLRLIYYSQIVNDFQKGDIAEGYSVSREKKESFPLTVTSAQKNPTAFYLCASSRGLNYGYTFGSGTRLTVV.

The chain has TRBV6-1 and TRBJ2-1; D unclear. The ends were cut back, 2 bases at V and 4 bases at J, with 3 bases in the middle. Germline CDR1 MNHNS, CDR2 SASEGT. This CDR3 contains 12 residues. CDR3 nucleotides: TGTGCCAGCAGTGAAAGGTACAATGAGCAGTTCTTC. Amino acids: CASSERYNEQFF.

CDR3 DNA sequence: TGTGCCAGCAGCTCAGCTTCGACAGGGGTACCCTCCTACGAGCAGTACTTC. It specifies CASSSASTGVPSYEQYF. This chain uses TRBV7-9 with TRBJ2-7; 8 bases line up with TRBD1. With V trimmed by 4 bases and J by 0 bases, 11 bases remained unmatched. The CDR3 runs to 17 residues. CDR1 and CDR2 from the germline V gene are SEHNR and FQNEAQ (reference sequence).

This clone was seen a single time. The V and J genes are TRBV4-3 and TRBJ2-3; 7 bases are a match to TRBD2. Trimming cost V 2 bases and J 2 bases; bases outside gene matches: 7. The length of the CDR3 is 16 residues. CDR1 and CDR2 (germline): LGHNA, YSLEER. CDR3 bases: TGCGCCAGCAGCCAAATGGGAGCGGGGCCCACAGATACGCAGTATTTT. Its protein product is CASSQMGAGPTDTQYF.

The rearrangement joins TRBV5-5 to TRBJ1-5; no definite D call. Between the trimmed V and J ends, which lost 1 base and 3 bases, there was a span of 8 bases. This CDR3 region has 14 residues. Germline V gene lookup returns CDR1 SGHKS and CDR2 YYEKEE (reference sequence). The CDR3 DNA follows: TGTGCCAGCAGCTTGTTCGCGTACAATCAGCCCCAGCATTTT. Its protein is CASSLFAYNQPQHF.

This rearrangement joins TRBV4-1 to TRBJ2-7; possible D gene TRBD1, 6 bases. Trimming took 3 bases from V and 5 from J, leaving 23 bases between them. The CDR3 is 17 residues long. Germline CDR1 is MGHRA and CDR2 is YSYEKL. CDR3 sequence: CASSQYPPLQGIDEQYF. The CDR3 region has the DNA TGCGCCAGCAGCCAGTACCCGCCCTTACAGGGAATCGACGAGCAGTACTTC.